These 21 T cell receptor beta chains were sequenced from one sample in a study of blood T cell repertoires in COVID-19. Some clones are missing from TCRdb's copy, which holds only in-frame ones; the method was immunoSEQ multiplex PCR. The sample holds about 71,000 clones, around nine tenths seen once. The specimen sequenced was peripheral blood. The source of these receptors is a human donor in a cohort sampled during active COVID-19.

The V gene is TRBV6-6, the J gene TRBJ1-5, with TRBD1 matching over 9 bases. Germline V gives CDR1 MNHNY, CDR2 SVGAGI (reference sequence). Losses at the gene ends were 6 bases for V and 0 bases for J; bases not matched to a gene: 21. This CDR3 has 21 residues. Here the CDR3 reads CASSSNTGTGFGGNSNQPQHF. DNA for the CDR3: TGTGCCAGCAGCTCTAATACCGGGACAGGGTTCGGAGGGAATAGCAATCAGCCCCAGCATTTT.

The CDR3 coding sequence is TGCGCCAGCAGCTTGGGGTCTAGCCCGCCTACAGATACGCAGTATTTT. Residues: CASSLGSSPPTDTQYF. The gene calls are TRBV5-1 and TRBJ2-3; a possible D gene is TRBD2 (5 bases). The CDR3 has 16 amino acids. Trimming cost V 0 bases and J 3 bases, with 14 bases left between them. Germline lookup yields CDR1 SGHRS and CDR2 YFSETQ.

There are a few counts of this clone. The rearrangement uses TRBV30 and TRBJ2-1, with 13 bases that match TRBD2. The V gene end was trimmed by 1 base and the J gene end by 11 bases; junction bases not matched to a gene: 8. Germline V gives CDR1 GTSNPN, CDR2 SVGIG (reference sequence). CDR3 length: 15 amino acids. The CDR3 is CAWSGLAGGGSQQFF. CDR3 bases: TGTGCCTGGAGTGGACTAGCGGGGGGCGGGAGTCAGCAGTTCTTC.

The V and J genes are TRBV5-1 and TRBJ2-3; D call uncertain. Trimming pared 4 bases from V and 1 base from J, leaving 10 bases between. Germline V CDR1 and CDR2: SGHRS, YFSETQ. This CDR3 is 14 amino acids long. CDR3 sequence: CASSQVEGTDTQYF. CDR3 coding DNA: TGCGCCAGCAGCCAGGTGGAAGGCACAGATACGCAGTATTTT.

The rearrangement links TRBV5-6 to TRBJ2-7; maybe TRBD1 (5 bases). CDR1 is SGHDT, CDR2 YYEEEE, per germline. This CDR3 spans 14 amino acids. V was cut by 1 base and J by 6 bases, with 14 bases left in between. DNA for the CDR3: TGTGCCAGCAGCTTGACATGGCAGGGTCCCGAGCAGTACTTC. Its translation: CASSLTWQGPEQYF.

The V and J genes are TRBV27 and TRBJ1-1; D possibly corresponds to TRBD1 (6 bases). Trimming removed 6 bases at V and 1 base at J, with 9 bases between. The germline V gene encodes CDR1 MNHEY and CDR2 SMNVEV (reference sequence). The CDR3 loop spans 13 amino acids. The CDR3 region is CASRPGQNTEAFF. The CDR3 bases are TGTGCCAGCAGGCCGGGACAGAACACTGAAGCTTTCTTT.

The chain employs TRBV5-1 and TRBJ2-3, with D possibly matching TRBD2 (5 bases). The CDR3 is 14 amino acids. The V and J ends lost 3 bases and 6 bases respectively, with 14 bases between them. Looked up from germline, CDR1 is SGHRS and CDR2 is YFSETQ. CDR3 in amino acids: CASSSVLGADTQYF. The CDR3 DNA follows: TGCGCCAGCAGCTCCGTACTAGGAGCGGATACGCAGTATTTT.

The chain is built from TRBV30 and TRBJ1-3, with a tentative D call TRBD1 (5 bases). V lost 8 bases and J lost 4, with 15 bases in between. Germline V CDR1 and CDR2: GTSNPN, SVGIG (reference sequence). This CDR3 has 13 residues. CDR3 nucleotide sequence: TGTGCCGGCCATGGGGCAGAAGGAAACACCATATATTTT. Translating gives CAGHGAEGNTIYF. The full variable domain, completed using reference TRBV30 and TRBJ1-3, is SQTIHQWPATLVQPVGSPLSLECTVEGTSNPNLYWYRQAAGRGLQLLFYSVGIGQISSEVPQNLSASRPQDRQFILSSKKLLLSDSGFYLCAGHGAEGNTIYFGEGSWLTVV.

This clone was counted a few times. The rearrangement uses TRBV7-8 and TRBJ1-1; TRBD1 matches 9 bases. This CDR3 is built from 17 residues. V shed 5 bases, J shed 4 bases, and the junction held 14 bases outside the gene matches. Germline lookup yields CDR1 SGHVS and CDR2 FQNEAQ. In DNA form, the CDR3 reads TGTGCCAGCAGCCTCTACAGGGGGCGCAGTAGGCCCACTGAAGCTTTCTTT. This translates into CASSLYRGRSRPTEAFF.

The chain carries TRBV9 and TRBJ2-2, with D possibly being TRBD1 (5 bases). The CDR3 is 14 residues long. In germline, CDR1 is SGDLS, CDR2 YYNGEE. V dropped 6 bases and J dropped 6 bases, with 15 bases sitting between them. The DNA of the CDR3 is TGTGCCAGCAACCAGGGTTGGGAACCCGGGGAGCTGTTTTTT. It yields the protein CASNQGWEPGELFF.

The DNA of the CDR3 is TGTGCCACCAGTGATGACGACAGGGGATATCAGCCCCAGCATTTT. It encodes CATSDDDRGYQPQHF. V is TRBV24-1 and J is TRBJ1-5, with 8 bases lining up with TRBD1. CDR3 length: 15 residues. Per germline, CDR1 KGHDR and CDR2 SFDVKD. V shed 3 bases and J 5 bases; nucleotides not matched to a gene: 5.

The V call is TRBV7-9, the J call TRBJ1-1; no reliable D call. With 5 bases removed from V and 8 bases from J, the gap between germline ends came to 9 bases. The CDR3 runs to 11 residues. Germline CDR1 is SEHNR and CDR2 is FQNEAQ (reference sequence). The CDR3 loop is CASSQAGEAFF. For the CDR3, the DNA is TGTGCCAGCAGCCAGGCAGGAGAAGCTTTCTTT.

V and J are TRBV19 and TRBJ2-3; possibly TRBD2 for D (7 bases). Germline CDR1 reads LNHDA; CDR2 reads SQIVND (reference sequence). Between the trimmed V and J ends, which lost 5 bases and 0 bases, there was a span of 12 bases. The CDR3 has 15 residues. This chain's CDR3 is CASSEAGASTDTQYF. As DNA, the CDR3 is TGTGCCAGTAGTGAGGCGGGGGCGAGCACAGATACGCAGTATTTT.

The rearrangement links TRBV5-1 to TRBJ1-1; a weak D match, TRBD1 (5 bases). The germline V gene encodes CDR1 SGHRS and CDR2 YFSETQ. The CDR3 length is 14 residues. Between the trimmed V and J ends, which lost 0 bases and 5 bases, there was a span of 11 bases. DNA for the CDR3: TGCGCCAGCAGCTTGGAGCGGGGGGAAACTGAAGCTTTCTTT. This codes for CASSLERGETEAFF. Combining the CDR3 with reference TRBV5-1 and TRBJ1-1 gives the whole variable domain KAGVTQTPRYLIKTRGQQVTLSCSPISGHRSVSWYQQTPGQGLQFLFEYFSETQRNKGNFPGRFSGRQFSNSRSEMNVSTLELGDSALYLCASSLERGETEAFFGQGTRLTVV.

The CDR3 protein is CASSHRASPTTGELFF. The CDR3 nucleotides are TGTGCCAGCTCACATCGTGCAAGCCCAACCACCGGGGAGCTGTTTTTT. The V call is TRBV18, the J call TRBJ2-2; D gene unclear. Germline values: CDR1 KGHSH, CDR2 LQKENI. V dropped 4 bases and J dropped 4 bases, with 16 bases sitting between them. The CDR3 covers 16 residues.

This chain uses TRBV7-9 with TRBJ2-2, with TRBD1 as a possible D gene (5 bases). Per the germline V gene, CDR1 is SEHNR and CDR2 is FQNEAQ (reference sequence). Trimming shortened V by 2 bases and J by 0 bases, and 10 bases separated the two germline ends. This CDR3 is 16 amino acids long. CDR3 protein: CASSLRQITNTGELFF. CDR3 DNA: TGTGCCAGCAGCTTAAGACAGATAACGAACACCGGGGAGCTGTTTTTT. Full variable domain (remainder filled in from reference TRBV7-9 and TRBJ2-2): DTGVSQNPRHKITKRGQNVTFRCDPISEHNRLYWYRQTLGQGPEFLTYFQNEAQLEKSRLLSDRFSAERPKGSFSTLEIQRTEQGDSAMYLCASSLRQITNTGELFFGEGSRLTVL.

This clone has just a few counts. The V and J genes are TRBV2 and TRBJ2-7, with D possibly TRBD1 on 5 matching bases. The V end lost 6 bases, the J end lost 3 bases, and 9 bases lay between the germline ends. Germline V gene lookup returns CDR1 SNHLY and CDR2 FYNNEI. There are 12 residues in the CDR3. The CDR3 is CASSGDSYEQYF. The DNA for the CDR3 is TGTGCCAGCAGCGGTGACAGCTACGAGCAGTACTTC.

This CDR3 is CASSLVGSSYNSPLHF. In DNA, the CDR3 is TGTGCCAGCAGCTTGGTGGGGAGCTCCTATAATTCACCCCTCCACTTT. This chain joins TRBV5-6 and TRBJ1-6; D remains ambiguous. The CDR3 runs to 16 residues. The germline V and J ends were trimmed by 0 bases and 0 bases, with 7 bases remaining between them. Germline lookup yields CDR1 SGHDT and CDR2 YYEEEE.

The chain carries TRBV5-4 and TRBJ1-2; no definite D call. The V gene lost 0 bases and the J gene lost 0 bases, with 12 bases spanning the gap. Germline V gene sequence: CDR1 SGHNT, CDR2 YYREEE (reference sequence). The CDR3 loop spans 16 amino acids. The DNA of the CDR3 is TGTGCCAGCAGCTTGGGCTCGGGATTAGCTAACTATGGCTACACCTTC. This encodes CASSLGSGLANYGYTF.

The V call is TRBV7-2, the J call TRBJ1-2, with D hard to call. V lost 4 bases and J lost 3, with 12 bases in between. This CDR3 contains 14 residues. Germline CDR1 SGHTA, CDR2 FQGNSA. The CDR3 here is CASSSQTRDYGYTF. CDR3 DNA sequence: TGTGCCAGCAGCTCGCAAACGAGGGACTATGGCTACACCTTC.

The genes are TRBV28 and TRBJ2-7; D is possibly TRBD2 (7 bases). Germline CDR1 reads MDHEN; CDR2 reads SYDVKM. The CDR3 is made up of 14 amino acids. V lost 4 bases to trimming and J lost 5 bases, with 15 bases between them. The CDR3 region is CASSWGGRENEQYF. As DNA, the CDR3 is TGTGCCAGCAGTTGGGGGGGCAGGGAGAACGAGCAGTACTTC.